This is a list of T cell receptor beta chains from one sample in a study of cytomegalovirus exposure and HLA in healthy donors. Using immunoSEQ multiplex PCR, the repertoire was profiled, and TCRdb retains in-frame clones only, with some absent. The table includes about 90,000 clones, roughly 84% detected once. The sequenced sample was PBMCs. The receptors shown here come from a man younger than 45 in good health and CMV-seronegative. Each CDR3 is given without its conserved first and last residue. Each record gives: clone size, V gene, J gene, CDR3 protein. Where a row states a size, it is once, few, many or the class of an expanded clone; other rows omit it.

>once|TRBV4-1|TRBJ2-3
ASSQEWGTDYTDTQY
>NA|TRBV6-5|TRBJ2-1
ASSRTEAGYNEQF
>NA|TRBV5-8|TRBJ2-2
ASSLGTFNTGELF
>NA|TRBV6-5|TRBJ1-5
ASSLQVPMGQPQH
>NA|TRBV7-9|TRBJ1-5
ASSYGTEGQPQH
>NA|TRBV29-1|TRBJ2-2
SSRTGVGTGELF
>few|TRBV6-1|TRBJ1-1
ASSEGWQNTEAF
>NA|TRBV2|TRBJ1-1
ASSGAKTGVQHNTEAF
>NA|TRBV29-1|TRBJ2-5
SVEGLAGEETQY
>once|TRBV12-5|TRBJ2-1
ASGVVAQEQF
>NA|TRBV30|TRBJ1-2
AWSVYGTRYGYT
>NA|TRBV9|TRBJ1-2
ASRGGTNYGYT
>NA|TRBV19|TRBJ1-2
ASSIGLPRQGSGYT
>few|TRBV5-8|TRBJ1-1
ASSLERGQTRRAF
>NA|TRBV28|TRBJ1-5
ASSSGTGGQPQH
>NA|TRBV18|TRBJ1-5
ASSPQVGNQPQH
>few|TRBV10-2|TRBJ1-4
ASSEKGQPNEKLF
>NA|TRBV30|TRBJ2-7
AWSNRVASYEQY
>NA|TRBV7-6|TRBJ1-1
ASSQGVPEAF
>NA|TRBV19|TRBJ1-3
ASSETTGNTIY
>NA|TRBV5-1|TRBJ1-1
ASFGQTNTEAF
>few|TRBV5-4|TRBJ1-3
ASSMDSYSGNTIY
>NA|TRBV5-6|TRBJ1-6
ASSSVVGRGRSPLH
>NA|TRBV5-1|TRBJ1-6
ASSRDRGSNSPLH
>NA|TRBV7-8|TRBJ2-6
ASSLSRDSRPGANVLT
>NA|TRBV25-1|TRBJ2-2
ASSEYYSTGELF
>NA|TRBV6-1|TRBJ2-1
ASSEGGEHNEQF
>NA|TRBV2|TRBJ1-4
ASSPRDRAYRLF
>NA|TRBV21-1|TRBJ1-4
ASSPTPGHSNEKLF
>NA|TRBV30|TRBJ2-5
AWSVPEVTQY
>NA|TRBV19|TRBJ2-2
ASSIGQGARDTGELF
>few|TRBV28|TRBJ1-1
ASGAGAMNTEAF
>NA|TRBV5-1|TRBJ1-1
ASSRGEQGAILGTEAF
>NA|TRBV18|TRBJ1-2
ASSPRGRLNYGYT
>NA|TRBV30|TRBJ2-2
AWMVGAAGELF
>NA|TRBV6-5|TRBJ1-2
ASSSANRVYGYT
>NA|TRBV5-4|TRBJ2-7
ASSLGTLSSYEQY
>NA|TRBV18|TRBJ1-1
ASSLPGQGNTEAF
>NA|TRBV5-6|TRBJ2-7
ASSLVSYNEQY
>few|TRBV6-5|TRBJ1-1
ASSYSADRGWTEAF
>NA|TRBV6-5|TRBJ1-5
ASRQGEGNQPQH
>NA|TRBV10-3|TRBJ2-7
AINPGSESSYEQY
>few|TRBV28|TRBJ2-5
ASSLMGQFQETQY
>NA|TRBV4-2|TRBJ1-2
ASSQETDYGYT
>NA|TRBV6-5|TRBJ2-5
ASSQGRGGEETQY